The next 19 T cell receptor beta chains were all read from a single sample in a study of response to subunit inactivated influenza vaccine. MiXCR was run by TCRdb on the RT-PCR reads, yielding one entry per CDR3 protein. The sample includes more than 700,000 distinct CDR3 sequences, about 20% of them seen just once. Sequenced here: PBMCs from blood, sampled about 5 days after vaccination. All receptors derive from a man in his forties or fifties who received an inactivated influenza vaccine.

This clonotype was counted ten times or more. The rearrangement joins TRBV29-1 to TRBJ2-5; 7 positions match TRBD1. Germline CDR1 is SQVTM and CDR2 is ANQGSEA. V lost 4 bases to trimming and J lost 3 bases; unmatched junction nucleotides: 2. The CDR3 spans 12 residues. CDR3 nucleotides: TGCAGCGTTGGAACAGGGGAAGAGACCCAGTACTTC. Translating it yields CSVGTGEETQYF.

The chain recombines TRBV5-1 with TRBJ2-1; 11 bases are a match to TRBD2. This CDR3 contains 15 residues. Germline V gene lookup returns CDR1 SGHRS and CDR2 YFSETQ. Unmatched junction bases numbered 5, after V lost 2 bases and J lost 7 bases. CDR3: CASSFSGRGRNEQFF. CDR3 DNA sequence: TGCGCCAGCAGCTTTAGCGGGAGGGGTAGGAATGAGCAGTTCTTC.

This clonotype was counted only a few times. The rearrangement links TRBV12-3 or TRBV12-4 to TRBJ2-7; the match to TRBD1 covers 8 bases. V was clipped by 8 bases and J by 0 bases; unmatched bases: 9. The CDR3 is 15 residues long. CDR3 sequence (DNA): TGTGCCAGCTCCCCGGGACAGGAGAACTCCTACGAGCAGTACTTC. This translates into CASSPGQENSYEQYF.

This clonotype was recorded at least ten times. This rearrangement joins TRBV5-1 to TRBJ1-2, with no clear D. This CDR3 has 13 residues. V lost 0 bases and J 4 bases, leaving 7 bases between the germline ends. Germline assignment: CDR1 SGHRS and CDR2 YFSETQ. This chain's CDR3 is CASSLGSGYGYTF. CDR3 DNA sequence: TGCGCCAGCAGCTTGGGTTCGGGCTATGGCTACACCTTC. The variable domain in full, with the rest retrieved from reference TRBV5-1 and TRBJ1-2, is KAGVTQTPRYLIKTRGQQVTLSCSPISGHRSVSWYQQTPGQGLQFLFEYFSETQRNKGNFPGRFSGRQFSNSRSEMNVSTLELGDSALYLCASSLGSGYGYTFGSGTRLTVV.

V usage is TRBV12-3 or TRBV12-4 and J usage is TRBJ2-7; D gene uncertain. Trimming removed 2 bases at V and 6 bases at J, with 8 bases between. The CDR3 is made up of 12 amino acids. CDR3 sequence: CASSLPPGEQYF. As DNA, the CDR3 is TGTGCCAGCAGTTTACCCCCCGGCGAGCAGTACTTC.

The rearrangement joins TRBV2 to TRBJ2-1, with a tentative D call TRBD2 (5 bases). The ends were cut back, 6 bases at V and 5 bases at J, with 14 bases in the middle. The length of the CDR3 is 14 residues. Germline V gene lookup returns CDR1 SNHLY and CDR2 FYNNEI. Written as DNA, the CDR3 is TGTGCCAGCAGGGGGAGCGGCCAGGACAATGAGCAGTTCTTC. It codes for CASRGSGQDNEQFF.

The chain uses TRBV7-9 and TRBJ2-1, with a possible D match to TRBD1 (6 bases). Germline-derived CDR1 and CDR2 are SEHNR and FQNEAQ (reference sequence). This CDR3 contains 15 residues. The V end lost 2 bases, the J end lost 3 bases, and 11 bases lay between the germline ends. CDR3 in DNA: TGTGCCAGCAGCTTACAGGGGCTTTTCTACAATGAGCAGTTCTTC. It codes for CASSLQGLFYNEQFF.

The chain uses TRBV11-2 and TRBJ2-7, with D possibly being TRBD2 (5 bases). The CDR3 has 14 amino acids. Trimming removed 5 bases at V and 3 bases at J, with 14 bases between. The V gene's germline CDR1 is SGHAT and CDR2 FQNNGV. The CDR3 sequence: CASSESVGSYEQYF. In DNA, the CDR3 is TGTGCCAGCAGCGAGAGCGTGGGGAGCTACGAGCAGTACTTC.

A few counts support this clonotype. The J gene is TRBJ1-2, the V gene TRBV11-2; TRBD1 matches at 8 bases. The germline gives CDR1 SGHAT, CDR2 FQNNGV. V lost 5 bases and J lost 8; bases outside the gene matches: 13. The CDR3 sequence is 15 residues long. CDR3 protein: CASSPQSDRTGGYTF. For the CDR3, the DNA is TGTGCCAGCAGCCCCCAATCCGACAGGACAGGGGGCTACACCTTC.

This clonotype has just a few counts. The rearrangement links TRBV7-2 to TRBJ2-7, with 7 bases lining up with TRBD1. This CDR3 has 16 residues. From germline, CDR1 is SGHTA and CDR2 FQGNSA. V lost 6 bases, J lost 3 bases, and 14 bases stayed unmatched. This chain's CDR3 is CASSVFKSAGGYEQYF. The CDR3 DNA is TGTGCCAGCAGTGTTTTCAAGTCGGCAGGGGGCTACGAGCAGTACTTC.

The genes are TRBV15 and TRBJ2-3; no definite D call. This CDR3 has 15 amino acids. The germline V gene has CDR1 LNHNV and CDR2 YYDKDF (reference sequence). With 4 bases removed from V and 2 bases from J, the gap between germline ends came to 13 bases. The CDR3 here is CATSISPGPTDTQYF. DNA for the CDR3: TGTGCCACCAGCATCAGTCCCGGCCCCACAGATACGCAGTATTTT. Filled out from reference TRBV15 and TRBJ2-3, the complete variable domain reads DAMVIQNPRYQVTQFGKPVTLSCSQTLNHNVMYWYQQKSSQAPKLLFHYYDKDFNNEADTPDNFQSRRPNTSFCFLDIRSPGLGDTAMYLCATSISPGPTDTQYFGPGTRLTVL.

The genes are TRBV7-2 and TRBJ2-4, with D uncertain. Germline assignment: CDR1 SGHTA and CDR2 FQGNSA. Trimming stripped 0 bases from V and 0 bases from J, with 12 bases between. CDR3 length equals 17 residues. CDR3 protein: CASSLALTHLAKNIQYF. The CDR3 coding sequence is TGTGCCAGCAGCTTAGCGCTGACCCATCTAGCCAAAAACATTCAGTACTTC.

The CDR3 reads CASSVGEYTEAFF. In nucleotides, the CDR3 is TGTGCCAGCAGCGTCGGGGAATACACTGAAGCTTTCTTT. V gene TRBV9 combines with J gene TRBJ1-1; no clear D gene. The ends were cut back, 2 bases at V and 3 bases at J, with 8 bases in the middle. The CDR3 spans 13 residues. CDR1 is SGDLS and CDR2 is YYNGEE in the germline V gene.

This clonotype was seen a few times. DNA for the CDR3: TGCAGCACGACACAGGGGGTCGGACAGCCCCAGCATTTT. Protein: CSTTQGVGQPQHF. The chain has TRBV29-1 and TRBJ1-5; 8 bases line up with TRBD1. V lost 8 bases to trimming and J lost 7 bases; unmatched junction nucleotides: 10. This CDR3 has 13 residues. CDR1 is SQVTM and CDR2 is ANQGSEA in the germline V gene.

The rearrangement joins TRBV15 to TRBJ2-1; D is undetermined. Germline lookup yields CDR1 LNHNV and CDR2 YYDKDF (reference sequence). V was trimmed by 2 bases and J by 6 bases, leaving 20 bases between them. This CDR3 contains 17 residues. CDR3 sequence reads: CATSRTITGPPTNEQFF. The CDR3 coding sequence is TGTGCCACCAGCAGAACTATCACTGGACCCCCAACCAATGAGCAGTTCTTC.

The V call is TRBV24-1, the J call TRBJ2-1; 11 bases agree with TRBD2. The CDR3 has 17 amino acids. V was clipped by 3 bases and J by 2 bases; unmatched bases: 5. Germline V CDR1 and CDR2: KGHDR, SFDVKD. Here the CDR3 DNA reads TGTGCCACCAGTGATCCAGCGACTAGCGGGGCCTACAATGAGCAGTTCTTC. It encodes CATSDPATSGAYNEQFF.

The chain links TRBV6-1 to TRBJ1-4; no firm D call. CDR3 length: 14 residues. Trimming shortened V by 6 bases and J by 4 bases, and 12 bases separated the two germline ends. The germline V gene has CDR1 MNHNS and CDR2 SASEGT. The CDR3 loop reads CASRARGINEKLFF. The CDR3 nucleotides are TGTGCCAGCAGAGCCCGGGGAATTAATGAAAAACTGTTTTTT.

This clonotype was seen a few times. The chain is built from TRBV5-1 and TRBJ2-7, with 8 bases fitting TRBD2. The CDR3 extends over 15 amino acids. Trimming at V came to 0 bases and at J to 7 bases, leaving 9 bases not matched to a gene. The germline V gene encodes CDR1 SGHRS and CDR2 YFSETQ. The CDR3 coding sequence is TGCGCCAGCAGCTTGGTGGCGAGCGGGAGTGGGGAGCAGTACTTC. It is translated as CASSLVASGSGEQYF.

Only a few counts were recorded for this clonotype. The rearrangement uses TRBV20-1 and TRBJ2-1, with 8 bases matching TRBD1. The V segment lost 8 bases and the J segment 3 bases; nucleotides outside the gene matches: 6. The germline V gene has CDR1 DFQATT and CDR2 SNEGSKA (reference sequence). The CDR3 extends over 13 amino acids. The CDR3 sequence: CSLRQGSYNEQFF. The CDR3 nucleotides are TGCAGTCTACGACAGGGGAGCTACAATGAGCAGTTCTTC.